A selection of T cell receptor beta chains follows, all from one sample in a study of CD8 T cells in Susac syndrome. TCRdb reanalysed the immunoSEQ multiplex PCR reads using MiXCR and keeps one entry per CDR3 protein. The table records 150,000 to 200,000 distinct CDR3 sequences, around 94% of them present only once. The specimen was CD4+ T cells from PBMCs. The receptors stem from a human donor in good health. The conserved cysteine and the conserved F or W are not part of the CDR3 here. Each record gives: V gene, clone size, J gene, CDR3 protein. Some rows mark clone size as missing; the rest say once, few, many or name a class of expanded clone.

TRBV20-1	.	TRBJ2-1	SARVGRKGYNEQF
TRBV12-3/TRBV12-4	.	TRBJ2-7	ASRPGLAGGEQY
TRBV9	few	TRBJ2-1	ASSVGQGAYNEQF
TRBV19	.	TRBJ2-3	ASSMGASPSTDTQY
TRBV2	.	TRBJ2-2	ASNLQVNTGELF
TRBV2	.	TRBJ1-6	ASTIGDNSPLH
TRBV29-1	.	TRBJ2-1	SVVEAFNEQF
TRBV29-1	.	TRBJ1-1	SVARGEAF
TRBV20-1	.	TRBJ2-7	SARGGGTGGNYEQY
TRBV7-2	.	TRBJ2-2	ASSRSGGNTGELF
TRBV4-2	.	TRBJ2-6	ASSPGTGANVLT
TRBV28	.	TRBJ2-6	ASSYSSGANVLT
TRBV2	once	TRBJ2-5	ASALGSQY
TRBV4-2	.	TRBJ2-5	ASSQDGQETQY
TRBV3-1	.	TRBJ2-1	ASASGPYNEQF
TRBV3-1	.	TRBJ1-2	ASSQLGRGYT
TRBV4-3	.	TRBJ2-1	ASSQGPSDDDEQF
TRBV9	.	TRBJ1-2	ASSVSGLYGYT
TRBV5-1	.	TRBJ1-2	ASSSDILGGYT
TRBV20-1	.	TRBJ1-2	SARAEGKGYGYT
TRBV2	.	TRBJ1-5	ASSEFSNQPQH
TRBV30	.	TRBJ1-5	AWSDATNQPQH
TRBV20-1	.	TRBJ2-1	SAYRGGGEQF
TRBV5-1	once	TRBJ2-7	ASSPQGYGEQY
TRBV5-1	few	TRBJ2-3	ASSLSADTQY
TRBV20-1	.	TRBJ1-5	SARDPNRANQPQH
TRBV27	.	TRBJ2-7	ASSPRLGGGKSYEQY
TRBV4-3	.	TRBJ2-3	ASSQELAGGVVVY
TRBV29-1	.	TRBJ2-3	SVSSNGGADTQY
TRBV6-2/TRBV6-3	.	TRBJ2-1	ASRTGGGNEQF
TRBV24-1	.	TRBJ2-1	ATSDYRDGNNEQF
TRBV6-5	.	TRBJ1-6	ASRRTRAYNSPLH
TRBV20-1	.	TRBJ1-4	SASIWDRRNEKLF
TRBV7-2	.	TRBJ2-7	ASSPASAYSYEQY
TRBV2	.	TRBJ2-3	ASSTGGFADTQY
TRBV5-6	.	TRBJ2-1	ASSLPGTSSVEQF
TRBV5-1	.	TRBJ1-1	ASSFGQGGYTEAF
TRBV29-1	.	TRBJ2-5	SVDVNLGQTQY
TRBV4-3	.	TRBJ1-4	ASSQVAATNEKLF